This T cell receptor beta chain was identified in a study of PD-1 blockade in classical Hodgkin lymphoma. Specified time point: cycle 4 day 1 (C4D1), after about 6 weeks of nivolumab. Every patient relapsed after autologous stem cell transplantation, and brentuximab vedotin exposure varied. Magnetic depletion of unwanted cells isolated CD4+ T cells from thawed PBMCs. Only in-frame clones appear in the TCRdb table, and some are missing; sequencing was by immunoSEQ multiplex PCR. The sample contains a few thousand clones, roughly three quarters of which appear only once. J was trimmed by 5 bases and V by 5 bases; bases with no gene match: 10. The CDR3 runs 16 residues. Germline V lookup: CDR1 SGHTA, CDR2 FQGNSA.

This TCR derives from a human donor with classical Hodgkin lymphoma. This chain joins TRBV7-2 and TRBJ2-1; 9 nucleotides align to TRBD2. The sequencing used CD4+ T cells from blood, collected before the fourth cycle of nivolumab. The CDR3 DNA sequence: TGTGCCAGCAGCCCACGGGGCGGGGGGGCGAACAATGAGCAGTTCTTC. Translating it yields CASSPRGGGANNEQFF.